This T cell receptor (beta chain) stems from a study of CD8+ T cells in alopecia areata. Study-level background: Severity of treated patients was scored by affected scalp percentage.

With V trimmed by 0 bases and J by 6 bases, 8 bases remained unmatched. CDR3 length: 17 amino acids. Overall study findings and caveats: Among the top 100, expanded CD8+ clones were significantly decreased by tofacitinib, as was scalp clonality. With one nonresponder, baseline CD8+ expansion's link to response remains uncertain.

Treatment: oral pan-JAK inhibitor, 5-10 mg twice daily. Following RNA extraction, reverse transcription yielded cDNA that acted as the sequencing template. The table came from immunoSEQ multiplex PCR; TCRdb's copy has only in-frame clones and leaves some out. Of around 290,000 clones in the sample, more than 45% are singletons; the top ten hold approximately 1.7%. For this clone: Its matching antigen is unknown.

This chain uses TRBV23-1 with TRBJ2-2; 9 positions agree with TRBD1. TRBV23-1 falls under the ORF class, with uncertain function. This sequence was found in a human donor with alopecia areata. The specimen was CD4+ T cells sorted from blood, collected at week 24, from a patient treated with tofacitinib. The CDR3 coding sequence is TGCGCCAGCAGTCAATCGGCGGACAGGGGTCTTCCCGGGGAGCTGTTTTTT. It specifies CASSQSADRGLPGELFF.